The sequence of this T cell receptor (beta chain) was determined in a study of T cell repertoires in cytomegalovirus infection. Findings and limits, study-wide: CMV-specific HLA-C-restricted TCR beta clonotypes dominated the ex vivo response.

One entry per CDR3 protein results from TCRdb running MiXCR on the reads. The sample contains under 850,000 distinct CDR3 sequences, 35% of which appear only once. V lost 4 bases and J lost 5; bases outside the gene matches: 12. This CDR3 region has 17 residues. Per the germline V gene, CDR1 is SGHDT and CDR2 is YYEEEE. In this sample, this clonotype turned up a few times. What it binds is unknown. The TCR comes from a human donor in good health (CMV status not recorded). Some clones in this sample may be carry-over from other donors' samples. The rearrangement uses TRBV5-6 and TRBJ2-6; 7 nucleotides match TRBD1. Material: PBMCs. CDR3: CASSTTLQGWRANVLTF. The CDR3 region has the DNA TGTGCCAGCAGCACAACCTTACAGGGGTGGCGGGCCAACGTCCTGACTTTC.